This TCR beta chain was profiled in a study of T cell changes during pregnancy in multiple sclerosis. Using immunoSEQ multiplex PCR, the repertoire was profiled, and TCRdb retains in-frame clones only, with some absent. Of around 100,000 clones in the sample, 92% were seen once. Germline V gives CDR1 MNHEY, CDR2 SMNVEV (reference sequence). This CDR3 region has 15 residues. Trimming pared 3 bases from V and 2 bases from J, leaving 13 bases between. This chain joins TRBV27 and TRBJ1-2; a possible D gene is TRBD1 (5 bases). The specimen comprised peripheral blood, sampled after pregnancy. The sequence came from a female donor with multiple sclerosis, enrolled in a pregnancy study. This CDR3 is CASSFARGANYGYTF. CDR3 bases: TGTGCCAGCAGTTTTGCGCGGGGCGCCAACTATGGCTACACCTTC.